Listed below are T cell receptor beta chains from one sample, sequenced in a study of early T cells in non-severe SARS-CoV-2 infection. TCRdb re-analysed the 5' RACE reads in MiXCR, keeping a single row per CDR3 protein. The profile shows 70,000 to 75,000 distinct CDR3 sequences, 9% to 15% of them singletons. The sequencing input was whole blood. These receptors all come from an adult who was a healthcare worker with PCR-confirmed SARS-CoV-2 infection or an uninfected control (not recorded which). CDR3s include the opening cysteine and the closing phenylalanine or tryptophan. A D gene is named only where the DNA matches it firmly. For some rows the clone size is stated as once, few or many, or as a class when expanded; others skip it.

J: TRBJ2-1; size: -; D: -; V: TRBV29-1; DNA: TGCAGCGGTAAAGACGAGTGGCACAATGAGCAGTTCTTC; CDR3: CSGKDEWHNEQFF
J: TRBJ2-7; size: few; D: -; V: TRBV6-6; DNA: TGTGCCAGCAGCCCAGGTGCCGAGCAGTACTTC; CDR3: CASSPGAEQYF
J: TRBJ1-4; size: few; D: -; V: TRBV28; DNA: TGTGCCAGCAGTTTGAAGCGAGAAAAACTGTTTTTT; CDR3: CASSLKREKLFF
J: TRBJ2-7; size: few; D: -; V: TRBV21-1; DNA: TGTGCCAGCAGCAAAGCTCAAGAAAGACGCAGGTACCCCTACGAGCAGTACTTC; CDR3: CASSKAQERRRYPYEQYF
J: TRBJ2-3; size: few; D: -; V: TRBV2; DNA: TGTGCCAGCAGGTCTCCCCAGGCGGGCGCAGATACGCAGTATTTT; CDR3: CASRSPQAGADTQYF
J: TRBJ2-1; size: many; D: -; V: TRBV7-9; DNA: TGTGCCAGCAGCTTAGCTTTTGGGGCAGAGCAGTTCTTC; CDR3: CASSLAFGAEQFF
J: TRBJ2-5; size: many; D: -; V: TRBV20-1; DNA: TGCAGTGCTAGAGATATCGGCGGAGCCGGAGAGACCCAGTACTTC; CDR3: CSARDIGGAGETQYF
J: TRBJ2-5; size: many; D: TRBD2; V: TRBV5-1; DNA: TGCGCCAGCAGCGAACTAGCGACGGGAGAGACCCAGTACTTC; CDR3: CASSELATGETQYF
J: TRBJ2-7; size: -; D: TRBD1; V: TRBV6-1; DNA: TGTGCCAGCATACCCCCGGGACAGGTGACCTACGAGCAGTACTTC; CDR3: CASIPPGQVTYEQYF
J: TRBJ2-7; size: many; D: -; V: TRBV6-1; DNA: TGTGCCAGCCTGGGTGGGGGCGAGCAGTACTTC; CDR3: CASLGGGEQYF
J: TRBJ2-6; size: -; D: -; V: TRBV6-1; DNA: TGTGCCAGCAGAGCGAAGTTATCTGGGGCCAACGTCCTGACTTTC; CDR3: CASRAKLSGANVLTF
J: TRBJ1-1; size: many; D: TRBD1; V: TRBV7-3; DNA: TGTGCCAGCAGCTTAAATACAGGGGGTGAAGCTTTCTTT; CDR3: CASSLNTGGEAFF
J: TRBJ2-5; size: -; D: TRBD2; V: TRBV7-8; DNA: TGTGCCAGCAACGAAAGGGGGCTAGCGGGAGGTCTCCAAGAGACCCAGTACTTC; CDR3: CASNERGLAGGLQETQYF